This T cell receptor beta chain came from a study of blood T cell repertoires in COVID-19. Overall study context: Both acute and convalescent COVID-19 samples were obtained from the United States, Italy and Spain. The analysed material was cDNA or gDNA that came from T cells, B-cell-depleted T cells, or PBMCs.

In the authors' methods: Nucleated cell number was recorded as an estimate derived from reference gene primer amplification. The data were produced by immunoSEQ multiplex PCR, yet TCRdb's version contains in-frame clones alone and is incomplete. For V, J and clone size, that table is used; D and trimming come from the DNA. The sample shows roughly 70,000 clones, 82% of them seen only once. Germline V gene sequence: CDR1 MNHEY, CDR2 SVGEGT. This CDR3 comprises 16 residues. With V trimmed by 2 bases and J by 8 bases, 13 bases remained unmatched. The clonotype was recovered from a woman aged 55-75 years with acute or convalescent COVID-19. The material sequenced was peripheral blood. The V call is TRBV6-2 or TRBV6-3, the J call TRBJ1-2, with 8 bases fitting TRBD1. CDR3 bases: TGTGCCAGCAGTTACAGACCCCCAGGACAGGGCTACGGCTACACCTTC. Translation: CASSYRPPGQGYGYTF.